The 8 T cell receptor beta chains given below trace back to one sample, sequenced in a study of post-analysis software for immune sequencing data. Their antigens are not known. Researchers reported that TCR beta cDNA libraries carried unique molecular identifiers. From the PCR reads, TCRdb called clonotypes with MiXCR, one entry per CDR3 protein. This sample has approximately 160,000 distinct CDR3 sequences, with about 30% found just once. Study outcomes and limitations: Elevated frequency relative to controls characterized several TRBV segments in patients, TRBV5-6, TRBV5-1 and TRBV20-1 among them.

The sequencing sample was made of blood. Every receptor here comes from a girl aged 5-17 years with multiple sclerosis.

Turning to this clonotype: It may be a read error: a sequence one base away is much more abundant. V usage is TRBV7-2 and J usage is TRBJ2-1; 8 nucleotides line up with TRBD2. This CDR3 region has 15 residues. Germline trimming cut 1 base from V and 9 bases from J; bases unmatched to any gene: 8. In germline, CDR1 is SGHTA, CDR2 FQGNSA. The CDR3 DNA reads as TGTGCCAGCAGCTTAGATGGGACTAGACCTGGTGAGCAGTTCTTC. This gives the protein CASSLDGTRPGEQFF.

The table lists this clonotype with many counts. The gene calls are TRBV5-1 and TRBJ2-1; tentatively, D is TRBD1 (6 bases). Germline V gene sequence: CDR1 SGHRS, CDR2 YFSETQ. V lost 3 bases and J lost 9, with 22 bases in between. The CDR3 contains 16 residues. The chain's CDR3 is CASSSLGASFSREQFF. CDR3 sequence (DNA): TGCGCCAGCAGCTCGCTGGGGGCTAGCTTTTCCCGTGAGCAGTTCTTC.

This clonotype has a handful of counts. CDR3: CASSQMRDTEAFF. The CDR3 DNA reads TGTGCCAGCAGCCAAATGAGGGACACTGAAGCTTTCTTT. V and J are TRBV14 and TRBJ1-1; unclear D gene. The germline gives CDR1 SGHDN, CDR2 FVKESK. With 2 bases removed from V and 3 bases from J, the gap between germline ends came to 7 bases. This CDR3 spans 13 amino acids.

This clonotype appeared a few times. The genes are TRBV7-9 and TRBJ1-4; 7 bases are shared with TRBD1. V shed 5 bases, J shed 5 bases, and the junction held 5 bases outside the gene matches. The CDR3 loop spans 14 amino acids. Germline V gives CDR1 SEHNR, CDR2 FQNEAQ (reference sequence). CDR3 region: CASSRTGWNEKLFF. The CDR3 coding sequence is TGTGCCAGCAGCCGGACAGGTTGGAATGAAAAACTGTTTTTT. Complete variable domain (other parts from reference TRBV7-9 and TRBJ1-4): DTGVSQNPRHKITKRGQNVTFRCDPISEHNRLYWYRQTLGQGPEFLTYFQNEAQLEKSRLLSDRFSAERPKGSFSTLEIQRTEQGDSAMYLCASSRTGWNEKLFFGSGTQLSVL.

Regarding this clonotype: This clone may be a read error of a much larger clone one base away. The J gene is TRBJ2-7, the V gene TRBV2; 7 positions agree with TRBD2. CDR3 size: 16 residues. Germline trimming cut 3 bases from V and 6 bases from J; bases unmatched to any gene: 14. CDR1 is SNHLY and CDR2 is FYNNEI in the germline V gene. Here the CDR3 DNA reads TGTGCCAGCAGTGATAAGGGCCCGGGACTATTCTGCGAGCAGTACTTC. It translates to CASSDKGPGLFCEQYF.

The gene calls are TRBV24-1 and TRBJ2-2; D tentatively fits TRBD1 or TRBD2 (5 bases each). V lost 4 bases to trimming and J lost 5 bases, with 13 bases between them. This CDR3 contains 15 residues. The germline V gene has CDR1 KGHDR and CDR2 SFDVKD. CDR3 sequence reads: CATSDLGTETGELFF. CDR3 sequence (DNA): TGTGCCACCAGTGACCTCGGGACCGAGACCGGGGAGCTGTTTTTT.

As to this clonotype: Since the CDR3 does not end with the conserved phenylalanine or tryptophan, this likely comes from a read error. This chain connects TRBV20-1 to TRBJ2-1; 7 bases match TRBD2. The CDR3 is made up of 16 amino acids. With V trimmed by 5 bases and J by 0 bases, 10 bases remained unmatched. Germline CDR1 is DFQATT and CDR2 is SNEGSKA (reference sequence). The CDR3 protein is CSAAGLWGGSYNEQFV. In DNA, the CDR3 is TGCAGTGCTGCGGGACTTTGGGGGGGCTCCTACAATGAGCAGTTCGTC.

In its sample, this clonotype was seen many times. The V gene is TRBV4-1, the J gene TRBJ2-7, with D possibly matching TRBD2 (7 bases). CDR1 is MGHRA and CDR2 is YSYEKL in the germline V gene. Trimming took 0 bases from V and 7 from J, leaving 19 bases between them. The CDR3 has 16 residues. CDR3 nucleotide sequence: TGCGCCAGCAGCCAAGACCCTTCGGGGGGCATAGGGGAGCAGTACTTC. This codes for CASSQDPSGGIGEQYF.